The source of this TCR beta chain is a study of cytomegalovirus exposure and HLA in healthy donors. PCR primers comprised 60 Vbeta and 13 Jbeta primers. Some clones are missing from TCRdb's copy, which holds only in-frame ones; the method was immunoSEQ multiplex PCR. The sample carries approximately 110,000 clones, more than 75% recorded once. CDR3 size: 18 residues. Germline V CDR1 and CDR2: SGHTA, FQGNSA. Trimming removed 3 bases at V and 0 bases at J, with 18 bases between. The receptor was derived from a woman aged 60 to 75 in good health and CMV-seropositive. The V and J genes are TRBV7-2 and TRBJ1-3; perhaps TRBD1 as D (6 bases). Sequencing was carried out using PBMCs. CDR3 bases: TGTGCCAGCAGCTTTTTGCCAACCGGCAGGGGCTCTGGAAACACCATATATTTT. Its protein is CASSFLPTGRGSGNTIYF. Drawing the rest from reference TRBV7-2 and TRBJ1-3, the complete variable domain is GAGVSQSPSNKVTEKGKDVELRCDPISGHTALYWYRQSLGQGLEFLIYFQGNSAPDKSGLPSDRFSAERTGGSVSTLTIQRTQQEDSAVYLCASSFLPTGRGSGNTIYFGEGSWLTVV.